Each of the 14 T cell receptor beta chains below was sequenced from the same sample in a study of T cell therapy after organ transplantation. Sequencing used immunoSEQ multiplex PCR; TCRdb keeps in-frame clones, though not all of them. The sample lists approximately 15,000 clones, less than 90% occurring once. The sample's time point: 20-29 weeks after completion of therapy. Their antigens are not known. The sequencing used CD8+ T cells from blood, collected after autologous CMV-specific T cell therapy. These receptor sequences come from a human patient who had received a solid organ transplant and had CMV disease. Some T cells may be transferred from the graft donor.

The CDR3 loop reads CASSLGVVIAKNIQYF. DNA for the CDR3: TGTGCCAGCAGCTTGGGAGTGGTGATAGCCAAAAACATTCAGTACTTC. The V and J genes are TRBV5-6 and TRBJ2-4, with D unresolved. Trimming pared 0 bases from V and 0 bases from J, leaving 10 bases between. CDR3 length: 16 amino acids. Germline-derived CDR1 and CDR2 are SGHDT and YYEEEE.

The V call is TRBV4-3, the J call TRBJ2-1, with D unresolved. The ends were cut back, 5 bases at V and 5 bases at J, with 4 bases in the middle. There are 11 residues in the CDR3. Looked up from germline, CDR1 is LGHNA and CDR2 is YSLEER. CDR3 sequence: CASSSDNEQFF. The CDR3 bases are TGCGCCAGCAGCTCGGACAATGAGCAGTTCTTC.

This rearrangement joins TRBV30 to TRBJ2-1; D gene uncertain. The length of the CDR3 is 15 residues. The V and J ends lost 0 bases and 6 bases respectively, with 15 bases between them. Germline CDR1 and CDR2: GTSNPN and SVGIG (reference sequence). CDR3: CAWSVLGLSSNEQFF. The DNA of the CDR3 is TGTGCCTGGAGTGTACTCGGCCTTTCCAGCAATGAGCAGTTCTTC.

This chain links TRBV5-1 with TRBJ1-6; a possible D gene is TRBD1 (6 bases). The CDR3 extends over 15 amino acids. Germline CDR1 SGHRS, CDR2 YFSETQ. The V end was cut by 2 bases, the J end by 6 bases, with 12 bases between. The CDR3 region is CASSFRTAGNSPLHF. DNA of the CDR3: TGCGCCAGCAGCTTTCGGACAGCCGGTAATTCACCCCTCCACTTT.

The chain couples TRBV4-3 to TRBJ1-2; 7 bases are shared with TRBD1. V lost 3 bases and J lost 4; bases outside the gene matches: 23. CDR1 is LGHNA and CDR2 is YSLEER in the germline V gene. The CDR3 is 20 amino acids. DNA for the CDR3: TGCGCCAGCAGCCAGACCCCAGGGACAGCCGCCGTGGTGAAGAGCTATGGCTACACCTTC. Protein product: CASSQTPGTAAVVKSYGYTF.

This chain joins TRBV29-1 and TRBJ2-2; no clear D gene. The CDR3 extends over 12 amino acids. Germline loops: CDR1 SQVTM, CDR2 ANQGSEA. Trimming left V 6 bases short and J 3 bases short, with 8 bases between. The CDR3 DNA sequence: TGCAGCGTAGTCGCAGACACCGGGGAGCTGTTTTTT. Protein product: CSVVADTGELFF.

This clone occurred a few times. At one end, the junction sequence differs from germline, possibly due to a read error. The chain couples TRBV7-7 to TRBJ2-1; D call uncertain. Germline values: CDR1 SSHAT, CDR2 FNYEAQ (reference sequence). The CDR3 is 15 amino acids. The DNA of the CDR3 is TGTGCTAGCAGCTTCGGGCTAGACTCCTACAATGAGCAGTTCTTC. Translation gives CASSFGLDSYNEQFF.

This clone was seen only once. The genes are TRBV10-2 and TRBJ1-1; perhaps TRBD1 as D (6 bases). The CDR3 length is 16 residues. The germline V and J ends were trimmed by 8 bases and 0 bases, with 19 bases remaining between them. The germline gives CDR1 WSHSY, CDR2 SAAADI. CDR3 nucleotides: TGCGCCAGCCCCGGGACAAACCTTTTACTGAACACTGAAGCTTTCTTT. It is translated as CASPGTNLLLNTEAFF.

This clone turned up a few times. This chain links TRBV4-3 with TRBJ1-5; no clear D gene. This CDR3 region has 15 residues. Germline values: CDR1 LGHNA, CDR2 YSLEER. Deletions cut 1 base from V and 0 bases from J, with 7 bases between. The chain's CDR3 is CASSQGDNSNQPQHF. Here the CDR3 DNA reads TGCGCCAGCAGCCAAGGAGACAATAGCAATCAGCCCCAGCATTTT.

To note about this clone: Additional DNA sequences in this sample encode the identical CDR3. The chain recombines TRBV25-1 with TRBJ1-1; D may be TRBD1 (5 bases). CDR1 and CDR2 (germline): MGHDK, SYGVNS. The CDR3 runs to 14 residues. Trimming removed 1 base at V and 4 bases at J, with 10 bases between. The CDR3 here is CASSESGRATEAFF. Here the CDR3 DNA reads TGTGCCAGCAGTGAATCCGGCAGGGCCACTGAAGCTTTCTTT.

V gene TRBV5-1 combines with J gene TRBJ2-1; 9 nucleotides line up with TRBD2. The CDR3 totals 16 residues. V gave up 1 base and J gave up 10 bases; unmatched junction bases: 12. Germline V gene data show CDR1 as SGHRS and CDR2 as YFSETQ. The CDR3 reads CASSLTGLAGLLEQFF. CDR3 nucleotide sequence: TGCGCCAGCAGCTTGACGGGACTAGCCGGGTTGTTAGAGCAGTTCTTC.

The rearrangement uses TRBV21-1 and TRBJ1-5. TRBV21-1 constitutes a pseudogene. This CDR3 contains 16 residues. Here the CDR3 reads CASSTWLHWHHQPQHF. CDR3 bases: TGTGCCAGCAGCACCTGGCTACATTGGCATCATCAGCCCCAGCATTTT.

This clone was detected a few times. This rearrangement joins TRBV13 to TRBJ1-4; D gene ambiguous. Germline CDR1 and CDR2: PRHDT and FYEKMQ (reference sequence). Trimming cost V 5 bases and J 4 bases, with 11 bases left between them. The CDR3 consists of 14 residues. The chain's CDR3 is CASSPLGFNEKLFF. CDR3 in DNA: TGTGCCAGCAGCCCCCTCGGGTTTAATGAAAAACTGTTTTTT.

The rearrangement links TRBV6-5 to TRBJ1-5, with D possibly matching TRBD1 (5 bases). The CDR3 extends over 14 amino acids. The germline V gene has CDR1 MNHEY and CDR2 SVGAGI. The germline V and J ends were trimmed by 2 bases and 6 bases, with 11 bases remaining between them. The CDR3 DNA is TGTGCCAGCAGTTACACAACAAGGGGTCAGCCCCAGCATTTT. It codes for CASSYTTRGQPQHF.